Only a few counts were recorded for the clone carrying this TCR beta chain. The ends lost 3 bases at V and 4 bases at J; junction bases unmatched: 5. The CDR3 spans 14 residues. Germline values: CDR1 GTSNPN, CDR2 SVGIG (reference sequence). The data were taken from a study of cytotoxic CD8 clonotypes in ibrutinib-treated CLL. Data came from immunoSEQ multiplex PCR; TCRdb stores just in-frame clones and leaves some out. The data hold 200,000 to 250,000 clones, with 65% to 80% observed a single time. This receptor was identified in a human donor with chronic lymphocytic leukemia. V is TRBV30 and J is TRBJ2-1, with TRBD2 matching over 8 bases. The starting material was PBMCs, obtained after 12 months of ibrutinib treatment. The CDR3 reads CAWRLVAGYNEQFF. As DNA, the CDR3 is TGTGCCTGGAGGTTGGTAGCGGGATACAATGAGCAGTTCTTC.